This T cell receptor (beta chain) comes out of a study of cytomegalovirus exposure and HLA in healthy donors. In the PCR, 60 Vbeta and 13 Jbeta primers were used. The protocol was immunoSEQ multiplex PCR, while the TCRdb copy is restricted to in-frame clones and leaves out a portion. The profile covers 100,000 to 150,000 clones, with about 70% appearing a single time and 2% to 3% taken by the ten largest. The CDR3 is made up of 14 amino acids. The germline gives CDR1 SGDLS, CDR2 YYNGEE. The germline V and J ends were trimmed by 0 bases and 5 bases, with 12 bases remaining between them. The receptor comes from a woman between 40 and 55 years old in good health and CMV-seronegative. The chain is built from TRBV9 and TRBJ2-7, with D possibly being TRBD2 (5 bases). Sequencing was performed on PBMCs. DNA of the CDR3: TGTGCCAGCAGCGTAGCGGGAAGCCTTAACGAGCAGTACTTC. Translating it yields CASSVAGSLNEQYF.